This T cell receptor (beta chain) was recorded in a study of cytomegalovirus exposure and HLA in healthy donors. Findings and caveats of the study: TCR beta chain V- and J-gene trimming was linked, in a later analysis, to a missense variant in DCLRE1C.

Turning to this clone: Its antigen is currently unknown.

Primers for the PCR totalled 60 Vbeta and 13 Jbeta. Profiling relied on immunoSEQ multiplex PCR, and the TCRdb table lists in-frame clones only, not all of them. This sample yields 95,000 to 150,000 clones, of which about 79% are seen a single time; 3% to 4% belongs to the top ten. The length of the CDR3 is 13 residues. The V and J ends lost 1 base and 4 bases respectively, with 8 bases between them. The germline V gene has CDR1 LGHNA and CDR2 YNFKEQ. The rearrangement joins TRBV4-2 to TRBJ2-7, with unresolved D. Specimen: PBMCs. This sequence was found in a woman aged 45 to 65 in good health and CMV-seronegative. This chain's CDR3 is CASSQGLLYEQYF. The CDR3 DNA follows: TGTGCCAGCAGCCAAGGACTTTTATACGAGCAGTACTTC.